A single sample gave rise to the 32 T cell receptor beta chains below, sequenced in a study of response to subunit inactivated influenza vaccine. One entry per CDR3 protein, called by TCRdb with MiXCR from the RT-PCR reads. The sample contains about 650,000 distinct CDR3 sequences, 14% of which appear only once. The sequencing here drew on PBMCs from blood, taken 14 to 15 days before vaccination. The receptors were gathered from a man aged 45-65 years who received an inactivated influenza vaccine.

This clonotype has just a few counts. The V call is TRBV7-2, the J call TRBJ2-5; TRBD2 is a possible D gene (5 bases). The CDR3 runs to 17 residues. Germline CDR1 reads SGHTA; CDR2 reads FQGNSA. V lost 1 base and J 3 bases, leaving 18 bases between the germline ends. The DNA of the CDR3 is TGTGCCAGCAGCTTAGAAGTAAGGCTAGCCGCGAAAGAGACCCAGTACTTC. Translating gives CASSLEVRLAAKETQYF.

This clonotype was picked up many times. The rearrangement links TRBV5-1 to TRBJ1-1, with D maybe TRBD1 (6 bases). V was pared by 1 base and J by 5 bases, with 15 bases between. The CDR3 has 15 amino acids. Germline assignment: CDR1 SGHRS and CDR2 YFSETQ. CDR3 nucleotide sequence: TGCGCCAGCAGCTTGAAGGCCAGGGGAAAGACTGAAGCTTTCTTT. It translates to CASSLKARGKTEAFF.

CDR3 bases: TGTGCCAGCAGCTTAGGGCAGGGGGGTTTCTCCTACGAGCAGTACTTC. It specifies CASSLGQGGFSYEQYF. V usage is TRBV11-2 and J usage is TRBJ2-7; tentatively, D is TRBD1 (7 bases). V shed 1 base and J shed 0 bases, with 13 bases lying between them. The CDR3 totals 16 residues. Germline CDR1 reads SGHAT; CDR2 reads FQNNGV.

In its sample, this clonotype was seen a few times. The rearrangement joins TRBV7-2 to TRBJ2-3; 13 nucleotides match TRBD2. V dropped 5 bases and J dropped 6; count of bases not matched to a gene: 8. The CDR3 loop spans 16 amino acids. Germline values: CDR1 SGHTA, CDR2 FQGNSA. The DNA for the CDR3 is TGTGCCAGCAGCCCTACTAGCGGGAGGGTGGGGGATACGCAGTATTTT. It encodes CASSPTSGRVGDTQYF.

This clonotype was recorded many times. The chain couples TRBV4-3 to TRBJ2-1, with D perhaps TRBD2 (6 bases). Germline CDR1 is LGHNA and CDR2 is YSLEER. V lost 1 base to trimming and J lost 0 bases, with 13 bases between them. CDR3 length equals 17 residues. The CDR3 coding sequence is TGCGCCAGCAGCCAAGGAGCGGGCCTTAGCTCCTACAATGAGCAGTTCTTC. Translated: CASSQGAGLSSYNEQFF.

The chain couples TRBV3-1 to TRBJ2-3; D is ambiguous. Trimming pared 0 bases from V and 0 bases from J, leaving 19 bases between. The CDR3 is made up of 19 amino acids. Germline loops: CDR1 LGHDT, CDR2 YNNKEL (reference sequence). CDR3 residues: CASSQDYPPSLESTDTQYF. DNA of the CDR3: TGTGCCAGCAGCCAAGATTACCCCCCATCGCTTGAAAGCACAGATACGCAGTATTTT.

The chain carries TRBV21-1 and TRBJ2-7; TRBD2 is taken as the D call from the table, unchecked against the DNA. TRBV21-1 counts as a pseudogene. CDR3 size: 15 residues. As DNA, the CDR3 is TGTGCCACCATCATAGGGACTAGCGGGCACTACGAGCAGTACTTC. It translates to CATIIGTSGHYEQYF.

The chain employs TRBV5-4 and TRBJ2-2, with 8 positions matching TRBD2. This CDR3 has 16 amino acids. Looked up from germline, CDR1 is SGHNT and CDR2 is YYREEE (reference sequence). V lost 4 bases to trimming and J lost 7 bases; unmatched junction nucleotides: 12. The CDR3 spells CASSPGSGSLSGELFF. CDR3 bases: TGTGCCAGCAGCCCGGGGAGCGGGAGTCTCAGCGGGGAGCTGTTTTTT.

The table lists this clonotype with a few counts. The chain recombines TRBV7-8 with TRBJ1-5; D call uncertain. Germline V gene lookup returns CDR1 SGHVS and CDR2 FQNEAQ. Trimming stripped 2 bases from V and 7 bases from J, with 6 bases between. The CDR3 covers 12 residues. DNA for the CDR3: TGTGCCAGCAGCTTAACGGTGCAGCCCCAGCATTTT. Protein product: CASSLTVQPQHF.

The chain has TRBV4-2 and TRBJ1-1, with 7 nucleotides matching TRBD1. V shed 1 base, J shed 1 base, and the junction held 9 bases outside the gene matches. This CDR3 comprises 17 residues. Looked up from germline, CDR1 is LGHNA and CDR2 is YNFKEQ. CDR3 sequence: CASSQVFEGAKNTEAFF. For the CDR3, the DNA is TGTGCCAGCAGCCAAGTCTTCGAGGGGGCGAAGAACACTGAAGCTTTCTTT.

The V call is TRBV30, the J call TRBJ2-5; D gene unclear. The V gene lost 1 base and the J gene lost 0 bases, with 12 bases spanning the gap. CDR3 length: 15 amino acids. Per the germline V gene, CDR1 is GTSNPN and CDR2 is SVGIG (reference sequence). The CDR3 protein is CAWSATDRYQETQYF. The CDR3 nucleotides are TGTGCCTGGAGTGCCACGGACCGGTACCAAGAGACCCAGTACTTC.

This rearrangement joins TRBV14 to TRBJ2-4, with D unclear. From germline, CDR1 is SGHDN and CDR2 FVKESK. Trimming shortened V by 0 bases and J by 0 bases, and 12 bases separated the two germline ends. This CDR3 has 17 residues. This chain's CDR3 is CASSQEWAELAKNIQYF. The CDR3 nucleotides read TGTGCCAGCAGCCAAGAGTGGGCAGAGCTAGCCAAAAACATTCAGTACTTC.

The gene calls are TRBV9 and TRBJ2-3, with 9 bases fitting TRBD2. Unmatched junction bases numbered 7, after V lost 3 bases and J lost 2 bases. CDR3 size: 16 residues. Germline CDR1 is SGDLS and CDR2 is YYNGEE. DNA for the CDR3: TGTGCCAGCAGCGCATTAGCGGGAGTGAACACAGATACGCAGTATTTT. Translation: CASSALAGVNTDTQYF.

This chain uses TRBV20-1 with TRBJ2-1; TRBD2 matches at 7 bases. Germline V gene lookup returns CDR1 DFQATT and CDR2 SNEGSKA (reference sequence). V was clipped by 5 bases and J by 7 bases; unmatched bases: 11. The CDR3 sequence is 14 residues long. Here the CDR3 DNA reads TGCAGTGCTCCTAAATGGGAGGGTAGGAATGAGCAGTTCTTC. This encodes CSAPKWEGRNEQFF.

The chain employs TRBV15 and TRBJ1-5; TRBD1 might be the D (6 bases). The germline gives CDR1 LNHNV, CDR2 YYDKDF (reference sequence). V dropped 5 bases and J dropped 4 bases, with 18 bases sitting between them. The CDR3 extends over 16 amino acids. CDR3 protein: CATSPLEGEFNQPQHF. The CDR3 DNA follows: TGTGCCACCAGCCCGTTGGAGGGGGAGTTTAATCAGCCCCAGCATTTT.

This clonotype was recorded a few times. The chain recombines TRBV4-2 with TRBJ2-3; TRBD2 matches 7 bases. The ends lost 0 bases at V and 5 bases at J; junction bases unmatched: 5. CDR1 is LGHNA and CDR2 is YNFKEQ in the germline V gene. The CDR3 sequence is 15 residues long. The DNA for the CDR3 is TGTGCCAGCAGCCAAGATTGGATAGCGGGAGATACGCAGTATTTT. Amino acid sequence: CASSQDWIAGDTQYF.

This clonotype was seen a handful of times. The chain uses TRBV5-1 and TRBJ2-1; D perhaps matches TRBD1 (6 bases). V was cut by 5 bases and J by 3 bases, with 18 bases left in between. CDR1 and CDR2 from the germline V gene are SGHRS and YFSETQ. The CDR3 length is 16 residues. The CDR3 loop reads CASSSTGTISYNEQFF. DNA of the CDR3: TGCGCCAGCAGTTCGACCGGGACAATTAGCTACAATGAGCAGTTCTTC. Complete variable domain (other parts from reference TRBV5-1 and TRBJ2-1): KAGVTQTPRYLIKTRGQQVTLSCSPISGHRSVSWYQQTPGQGLQFLFEYFSETQRNKGNFPGRFSGRQFSNSRSEMNVSTLELGDSALYLCASSSTGTISYNEQFFGPGTRLTVL.

The chain uses TRBV5-6 and TRBJ2-7; 9 nucleotides align to TRBD2. Trimming at V came to 5 bases and at J to 2 bases, leaving 5 bases not matched to a gene. The CDR3 totals 14 residues. The V gene's germline CDR1 is SGHDT and CDR2 YYEEEE. DNA of the CDR3: TGTGCCAGCAGGGAAAGCGGGGGGCCCTACGAGCAGTACTTC. Its translation: CASRESGGPYEQYF.

This clonotype was picked up a small number of times. The chain links TRBV7-6 to TRBJ2-7, with TRBD1 matching 8 bases. Looked up from germline, CDR1 is SGHVS and CDR2 is FNYEAQ. The CDR3 is 13 amino acids. The trim removed 4 bases at V and 3 bases at J, leaving 2 bases unmatched. CDR3 in DNA: TGTGCCAGCAGCTACGACAGGGGCTACGAGCAGTACTTC. Translating gives CASSYDRGYEQYF.

This chain uses TRBV6-2 or TRBV6-3 with TRBJ2-2; D is undetermined. The CDR3 has 16 residues. Germline CDR1 is MNHEY and CDR2 is SVGEGT. V shed 2 bases and J shed 2 bases, with 12 bases lying between them. DNA of the CDR3: TGTGCCAGCAGTTACGTGGCGGCAGCTAACACCGGGGAGCTGTTTTTT. It is translated as CASSYVAAANTGELFF.

This clonotype was detected ten times or more. The V and J genes are TRBV5-5 and TRBJ2-1; TRBD2 matches at 7 bases. Per germline, CDR1 SGHKS and CDR2 YYEKEE (reference sequence). V lost 0 bases, J lost 4 bases, and 4 bases stayed unmatched. This CDR3 contains 15 residues. The CDR3 region is CASSLGASGYNEQFF. CDR3 sequence (DNA): TGTGCCAGCAGCTTGGGGGCTAGCGGATACAATGAGCAGTTCTTC.

V gene TRBV7-2 combines with J gene TRBJ2-7; D remains ambiguous. V lost 3 bases to trimming and J lost 3 bases, with 9 bases between them. The CDR3 totals 13 residues. From germline, CDR1 is SGHTA and CDR2 FQGNSA. The CDR3 protein is CASSLSPSYEQYF. CDR3 sequence (DNA): TGTGCCAGCAGCTTGTCCCCTAGCTACGAGCAGTACTTC.

This clonotype was picked up a small number of times. The chain employs TRBV28 and TRBJ2-4; TRBD2 matches at 8 bases. Germline CDR1 and CDR2: MDHEN and SYDVKM. Unmatched junction bases numbered 4, after V lost 6 bases and J lost 0 bases. CDR3 length equals 15 residues. The CDR3 DNA reads TGTGCCAGCAGGTCCGGGGGGGTAGCCAAAAACATTCAGTACTTC. It specifies CASRSGGVAKNIQYF.

The chain recombines TRBV28 with TRBJ2-7, with 8 positions matching TRBD1. Germline V gene data show CDR1 as MDHEN and CDR2 as SYDVKM. J gave up 4 bases and V 4 bases, and 12 bases lay outside the gene matches. This CDR3 comprises 16 residues. CDR3 protein: CASSSFSVTGEYEQYF. In DNA, the CDR3 is TGTGCCAGCAGTTCCTTCTCGGTGACAGGGGAGTACGAGCAGTACTTC.

This clonotype was seen ten or more times. The chain carries TRBV6-5 and TRBJ2-7; D tentatively fits TRBD1 or TRBD2 (5 bases each). CDR3 length equals 16 residues. Trimming took 0 bases from V and 0 from J, leaving 12 bases between them. Per the germline V gene, CDR1 is MNHEY and CDR2 is SVGAGI. The CDR3 nucleotides are TGTGCCAGCAGTTACTCTGGGGGATTGAGCTCCTACGAGCAGTACTTC. Translating gives CASSYSGGLSSYEQYF.

A few counts support this clonotype. V is TRBV10-2 and J is TRBJ1-1, with D possibly TRBD1 on 5 matching bases. This CDR3 spans 13 amino acids. The V end lost 7 bases, the J end lost 6 bases, and 15 bases lay between the germline ends. Germline CDR1 and CDR2: WSHSY and SAAADI. The CDR3 here is CASTQGDRAEAFF. DNA of the CDR3: TGCGCCAGCACTCAGGGAGATAGGGCTGAAGCTTTCTTT.

This clonotype was detected ten times or more. The chain combines TRBV7-6 with TRBJ2-2; D unresolved. The CDR3 has 12 residues. CDR1 is SGHVS, CDR2 FNYEAQ, per germline. V lost 5 bases to trimming and J lost 3 bases, with 4 bases between them. The CDR3 nucleotides are TGTGCCAGCAGCCACTACACCGGGGAGCTGTTTTTT. Translation: CASSHYTGELFF.

The chain couples TRBV7-9 to TRBJ1-1, with 7 bases matching TRBD1. The CDR3 extends over 12 amino acids. The trim removed 3 bases at V and 11 bases at J, leaving 6 bases unmatched. CDR1 SEHNR and CDR2 FQNEAQ come from the germline V gene (reference sequence). CDR3 DNA sequence: TGTGCCAGCAGCTTGCGACAGGGTGGGGCTTTCTTT. This codes for CASSLRQGGAFF.

This clonotype was detected only a few times. The rearrangement uses TRBV30 and TRBJ2-1; D not certain. Trimming removed 1 base from V and 4 bases from J, with 2 bases in between. The V gene's germline CDR1 is GTSNPN and CDR2 SVGIG (reference sequence). The CDR3 runs 11 residues. The CDR3 protein is CAWSAYNEQFF. The CDR3 DNA reads TGTGCCTGGAGTGCATACAATGAGCAGTTCTTC.

This chain connects TRBV30 to TRBJ2-1; possible D gene TRBD2, 5 bases. Deletions cut 2 bases from V and 7 bases from J, with 9 bases between. The CDR3 length is 12 residues. CDR1 is GTSNPN and CDR2 is SVGIG in the germline V gene (reference sequence). The CDR3 reads CAWSPSGNEQFF. DNA of the CDR3: TGTGCCTGGAGTCCGAGCGGTAATGAGCAGTTCTTC. Full variable domain (outside the CDR3, taken from reference TRBV30 and TRBJ2-1): SQTIHQWPATLVQPVGSPLSLECTVEGTSNPNLYWYRQAAGRGLQLLFYSVGIGQISSEVPQNLSASRPQDRQFILSSKKLLLSDSGFYLCAWSPSGNEQFFGPGTRLTVL.

A few counts support this clonotype. This chain links TRBV7-2 with TRBJ2-3, with D tentatively TRBD1 (6 bases). V gave up 7 bases and J gave up 2 bases, with 10 bases separating them. The CDR3 contains 13 residues. CDR1 SGHTA and CDR2 FQGNSA come from the germline V gene. This chain's CDR3 is CASTRTVTDTQYF. CDR3 bases: TGTGCCAGCACCCGGACAGTCACAGATACGCAGTATTTT.

The chain combines TRBV6-1 with TRBJ1-2; 8 bases align to TRBD1. The CDR3 is made up of 15 amino acids. CDR1 and CDR2 from the germline V gene are MNHNS and SASEGT. V trimming: 6 bases; J trimming: 4 bases; junction bases outside the gene matches: 10. The CDR3 protein is CASSRRTGLGYGYTF. CDR3 nucleotides: TGTGCCAGCAGCCGCCGGACAGGGTTGGGCTATGGCTACACCTTC.